The table lists the clone carrying this T cell receptor (beta chain) with a few counts. This entry is derived from a study of patients and donors after allogeneic stem cell transplantation. Trimming at V came to 1 base and at J to 5 bases, leaving 7 bases not matched to a gene. CDR3 length equals 15 residues. Looked up from germline, CDR1 is SGHDN and CDR2 is FVKESK. From the RT-PCR reads, TCRdb called clonotypes with MiXCR, one entry per CDR3 protein. The sample contains approximately 57,000 distinct CDR3 sequences, about 14% of which appear only once. This clonotype originated in a human donor who was either an allogeneic HSCT recipient or a stem cell or donor lymphocyte infusion donor (not recorded which). It is not recorded whose cells these are; they may come from a transplant donor. Sequenced: blood, either unsorted or a sorted T cell fraction (not recorded which). The V call is TRBV14, the J call TRBJ2-7; TRBD2 agrees at 8 bases. The CDR3 bases are TGTGCCAGCAGCCAAGGGAGCGGGAGAACCCACGAGCAGTACTTC. This translates into CASSQGSGRTHEQYF.